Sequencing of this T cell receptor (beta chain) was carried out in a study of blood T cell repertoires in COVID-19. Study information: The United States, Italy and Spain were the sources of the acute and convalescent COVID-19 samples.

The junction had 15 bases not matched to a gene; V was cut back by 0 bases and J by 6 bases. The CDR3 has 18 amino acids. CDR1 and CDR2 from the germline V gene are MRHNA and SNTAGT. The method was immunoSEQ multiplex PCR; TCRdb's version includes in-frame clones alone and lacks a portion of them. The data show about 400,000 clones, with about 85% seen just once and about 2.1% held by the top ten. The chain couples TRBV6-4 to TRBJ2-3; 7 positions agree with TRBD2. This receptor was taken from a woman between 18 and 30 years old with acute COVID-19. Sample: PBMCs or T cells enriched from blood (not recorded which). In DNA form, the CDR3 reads TGTGCCAGCAGTGACTCGGCCCAAGGCGGGAGTTCTTTGGATACGCAGTATTTT. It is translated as CASSDSAQGGSSLDTQYF.